This T cell receptor (beta chain) derives from a study of blood T cell repertoires in COVID-19. Study overall: T cells, B-cell-depleted T cells, or PBMCs provided the cDNA or gDNA that served as material.

The CDR3 has 13 amino acids. The junction had 3 bases not matched to a gene; V was cut back by 3 bases and J by 10 bases. Clones were read by immunoSEQ multiplex PCR, and TCRdb kept only the in-frame ones, dropping some. The sample includes fewer than 200,000 clones, roughly 88% of them seen just once. Material: PBMCs or T cells enriched from blood (not recorded which). The source is a woman aged 18-30 years who had recovered from COVID-19. V gene TRBV12-3 or TRBV12-4 combines with J gene TRBJ1-6; TRBD1 matches 7 bases. The DNA of the CDR3 is TGTGCCAGCAGTTTCTACAGGGGCTCACCCCTCCACTTT. This translates into CASSFYRGSPLHF.